This T cell receptor (beta chain) is drawn from a study of PD-1 blockade in classical Hodgkin lymphoma. Study-level findings and limits: Repertoire differences have undefined causes, possibly disease activity or prior therapy. The study found that TCR diversity rose significantly by C4D1 in CD4+ but not CD8+ cells. Lower baseline TCR diversity was reported for newly diagnosed patients than for healthy donors.

Time point here: cycle 4 day 1 (C4D1), after about 6 weeks of nivolumab. Each patient relapsed following autologous stem cell transplantation, and prior brentuximab vedotin exposure differed. Best response was recorded as complete response, partial response or progressive disease. Using immunoSEQ multiplex PCR, the repertoire was profiled, and TCRdb retains in-frame clones only, with some absent. The table has tens of thousands of clones, about nine tenths seen once. Details on this clone: The antigen is not known.

Germline V gene sequence: CDR1 LNHDA, CDR2 SQIVND (reference sequence). The V and J ends lost 4 bases and 0 bases respectively, with 13 bases between them. This CDR3 has 16 amino acids. This TCR came from a human donor with classical Hodgkin lymphoma. Material: peripheral blood mononuclear cells (PBMCs), obtained before the fourth cycle of nivolumab. This sequence joins TRBV19 and TRBJ2-1; D remains unclear. The CDR3 DNA reads as TGTGCCAGTAGTACCTCCGGTTGGAGCTCCTACAATGAGCAGTTCTTC. Translated, it gives CASSTSGWSSYNEQFF. The variable domain in full, with the rest retrieved from reference TRBV19 and TRBJ2-1, is DGGITQSPKYLFRKEGQNVTLSCEQNLNHDAMYWYRQDPGQGLRLIYYSQIVNDFQKGDIAEGYSVSREKKESFPLTVTSAQKNPTAFYLCASSTSGWSSYNEQFFGPGTRLTVL.